This note documents a single T cell receptor (beta chain) sequence. The data originate from a study of blood T cell repertoires in COVID-19. Across the whole study: Sample material is recorded as cDNA or gDNA derived from T cells, B-cell-depleted T cells, or PBMCs.

This CDR3 has 14 residues. The germline CDR1 and CDR2 sequences are SGHAT and FQNNGV. The trim removed 5 bases at V and 8 bases at J, leaving 9 bases unmatched. The data were produced by immunoSEQ multiplex PCR, yet TCRdb's version contains in-frame clones alone and is incomplete. The sample carries some 70,000 clones, more than 70% recorded once. The chain couples TRBV11-2 to TRBJ2-3; 8 positions agree with TRBD1. Sequencing was performed on peripheral blood. The source of this sequence is a man aged 50-60 years with COVID-19, enrolled during active disease. CDR3 in DNA: TGTGCCAGCAGCCACGGACAGGGAGAGGGTACGCAGTATTTT. Encoded protein: CASSHGQGEGTQYF.